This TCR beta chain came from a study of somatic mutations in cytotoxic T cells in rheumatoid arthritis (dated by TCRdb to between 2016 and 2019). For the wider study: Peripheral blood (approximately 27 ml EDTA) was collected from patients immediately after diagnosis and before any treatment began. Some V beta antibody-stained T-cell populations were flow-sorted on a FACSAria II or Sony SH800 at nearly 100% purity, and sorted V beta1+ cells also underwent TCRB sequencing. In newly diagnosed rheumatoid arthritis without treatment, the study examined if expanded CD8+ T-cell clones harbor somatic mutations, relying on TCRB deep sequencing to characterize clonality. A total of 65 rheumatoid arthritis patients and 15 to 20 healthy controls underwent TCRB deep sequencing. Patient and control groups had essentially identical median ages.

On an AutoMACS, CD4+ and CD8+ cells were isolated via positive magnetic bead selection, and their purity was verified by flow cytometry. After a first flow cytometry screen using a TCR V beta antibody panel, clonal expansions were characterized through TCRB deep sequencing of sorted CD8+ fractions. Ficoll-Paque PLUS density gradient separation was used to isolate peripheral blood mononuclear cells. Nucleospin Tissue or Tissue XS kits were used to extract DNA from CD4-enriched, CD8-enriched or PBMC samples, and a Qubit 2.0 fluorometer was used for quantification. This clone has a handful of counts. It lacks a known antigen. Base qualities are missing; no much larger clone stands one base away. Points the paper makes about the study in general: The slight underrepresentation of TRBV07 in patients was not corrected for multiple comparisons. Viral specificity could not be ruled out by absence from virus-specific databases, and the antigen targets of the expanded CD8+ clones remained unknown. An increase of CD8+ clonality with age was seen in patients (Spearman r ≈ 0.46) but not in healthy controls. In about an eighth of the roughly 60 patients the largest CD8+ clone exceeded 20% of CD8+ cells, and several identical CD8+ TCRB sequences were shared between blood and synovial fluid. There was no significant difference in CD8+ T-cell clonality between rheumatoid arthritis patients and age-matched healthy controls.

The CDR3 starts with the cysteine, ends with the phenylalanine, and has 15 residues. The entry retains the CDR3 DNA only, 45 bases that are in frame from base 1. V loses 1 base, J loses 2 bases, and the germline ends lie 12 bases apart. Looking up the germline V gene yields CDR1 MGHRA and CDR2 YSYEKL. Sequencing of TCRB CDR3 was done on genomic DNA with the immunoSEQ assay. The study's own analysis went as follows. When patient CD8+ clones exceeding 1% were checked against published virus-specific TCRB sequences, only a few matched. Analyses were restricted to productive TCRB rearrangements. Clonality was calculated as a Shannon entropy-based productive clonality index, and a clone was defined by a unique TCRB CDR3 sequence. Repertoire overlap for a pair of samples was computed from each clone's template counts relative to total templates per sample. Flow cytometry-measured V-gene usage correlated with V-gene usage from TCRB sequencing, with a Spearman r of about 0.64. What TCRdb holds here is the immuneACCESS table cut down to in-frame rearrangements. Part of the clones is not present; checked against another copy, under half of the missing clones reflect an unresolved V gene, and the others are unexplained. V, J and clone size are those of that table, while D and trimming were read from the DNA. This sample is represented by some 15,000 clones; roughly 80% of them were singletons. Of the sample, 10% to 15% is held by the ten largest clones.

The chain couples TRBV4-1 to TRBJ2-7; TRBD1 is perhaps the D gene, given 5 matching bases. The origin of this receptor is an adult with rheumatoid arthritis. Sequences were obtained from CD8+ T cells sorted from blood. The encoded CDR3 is CASSQGQMAAYEQYF. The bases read TGCGCCAGCAGCCAAGGACAGATGGCGGCCTACGAGCAGTACTTC.